These 18 T cell receptor beta chains were sequenced from one sample in a study of blood T cell repertoires in COVID-19. The table came from immunoSEQ multiplex PCR; TCRdb's copy has only in-frame clones and leaves some out. The sample contains about 190,000 clones, 84% of which appear only once. The specimen sequenced was PBMCs or T cells enriched from blood (not recorded which). The receptors were gathered from a woman aged 25-40 years who had been exposed to COVID-19.

In its sample, this clone was seen a few times. The chain joins TRBV5-1 to TRBJ1-3; TRBD1 might be the D (5 bases). There are 15 residues in the CDR3. Germline V CDR1 and CDR2: SGHRS, YFSETQ. V lost 1 base to trimming and J lost 0 bases, with 8 bases between them. The CDR3 nucleotides read TGCGCCAGCAGCTTGACCGGGGGCTCTGGAAACACCATATATTTT. Translated, it gives CASSLTGGSGNTIYF.

The CDR3 sequence: CASIRGQVAYGYTF. The CDR3 DNA reads TGTGCCAGCATAAGGGGGCAAGTGGCCTATGGCTACACCTTC. The chain couples TRBV2 to TRBJ1-2; 7 nucleotides align to TRBD1. V shed 7 bases, J shed 4 bases, and the junction held 9 bases outside the gene matches. The CDR3 runs to 14 residues. Germline CDR1 is SNHLY and CDR2 is FYNNEI. The variable domain in full, completed from reference TRBV2 and TRBJ1-2, reads EPEVTQTPSHQVTQMGQEVILRCVPISNHLYFYWYRQILGQKVEFLVSFYNNEISEKSEIFDDQFSVERPDGSNFTLKIRSTKLEDSAMYFCASIRGQVAYGYTFGSGTRLTVV.

The rearrangement links TRBV27 to TRBJ2-5, with 9 bases that match TRBD1. The length of the CDR3 is 14 residues. After removal of 4 bases from V and 1 base from J, the junction contained 1 base not matched to a gene. Germline loops: CDR1 MNHEY, CDR2 SMNVEV (reference sequence). CDR3 amino acids: CASSSTGGQETQYF. As DNA, the CDR3 is TGTGCCAGCAGTTCGACAGGGGGCCAAGAGACCCAGTACTTC.

Concerning this clone itself: This specimen includes other DNA sequences encoding the same CDR3. The chain employs TRBV7-2 and TRBJ1-2; perhaps TRBD1 as D (5 bases). The CDR3 is 14 amino acids. The germline gives CDR1 SGHTA, CDR2 FQGNSA. The ends were cut back, 0 bases at V and 8 bases at J, with 13 bases in the middle. The CDR3 sequence is CASSLASREDGYTF. CDR3 coding DNA: TGTGCCAGCAGCTTAGCATCCAGGGAGGACGGCTACACCTTC.

The chain is built from TRBV11-1 and TRBJ2-7; perhaps TRBD1 as D (6 bases). Trimming pared 5 bases from V and 7 bases from J, leaving 15 bases between. The CDR3 length is 13 residues. CDR1 is SGHAT, CDR2 FQDESV, per germline (reference sequence). The CDR3 region is CASSPGTIGEQYF. For the CDR3, the DNA is TGTGCCAGCAGCCCGGGGACAATCGGGGAGCAGTACTTC.

The rearrangement joins TRBV7-2 to TRBJ1-2, with 8 bases lining up with TRBD1. CDR3 length equals 14 residues. Germline V CDR1 and CDR2: SGHTA, FQGNSA. Trimming at V came to 5 bases and at J to 3 bases, leaving 5 bases not matched to a gene. The CDR3 spells CASSTTGAHYGYTF. CDR3 bases: TGTGCCAGCAGCACGACAGGGGCGCACTATGGCTACACCTTC.

V gene TRBV13 combines with J gene TRBJ1-6; 9 bases fit TRBD1. The CDR3 has 18 amino acids. CDR1 is PRHDT, CDR2 FYEKMQ, per germline (reference sequence). V shed 5 bases and J 1 base; nucleotides not matched to a gene: 9. The CDR3 reads CASSDRGQGGSYNSPLHF. CDR3 nucleotide sequence: TGTGCCAGCAGCGATAGGGGACAGGGAGGGTCCTATAATTCACCCCTCCACTTT.

V usage is TRBV11-2 and J usage is TRBJ2-7; tentatively, D is TRBD2 (7 bases). V was clipped by 0 bases and J by 2 bases, with 14 bases between them. Germline CDR1 SGHAT, CDR2 FQNNGV. The CDR3 runs to 16 residues. The CDR3 DNA sequence: TGTGCCAGCAGCTTAGAGGGCGGGGGCGCGACCTACGAGCAGTACTTC. Encoded protein: CASSLEGGGATYEQYF.

This clone has just a few counts. The chain carries TRBV3-1 (or the pseudogene TRBV3-2) and TRBJ1-6; D is possibly TRBD1 (6 bases). The V gene's germline CDR1 is LGHDT and CDR2 YNNKEL (reference sequence). The V and J ends lost 0 bases and 4 bases respectively, with 13 bases between them. The CDR3 spans 17 residues. CDR3 amino acids: CASSQEFQTGYNSPLHF. The CDR3 nucleotides read TGTGCCAGCAGCCAAGAATTTCAGACAGGTTATAATTCACCCCTCCACTTT.

This clone appeared once. The chain links TRBV5-6 to TRBJ1-2, with D perhaps matching TRBD1 (5 bases). The CDR3 totals 15 residues. The V end was cut by 0 bases, the J end by 2 bases, with 11 bases between. From germline, CDR1 is SGHDT and CDR2 YYEEEE. CDR3 sequence reads: CASSLVKGPNYGYTF. CDR3 DNA sequence: TGTGCCAGCAGCTTGGTGAAGGGGCCCAACTATGGCTACACCTTC.

This clone was observed a few times. The chain couples TRBV10-3 to TRBJ1-2; tentatively, D is TRBD1 (5 bases). The CDR3 is 13 amino acids. Per germline, CDR1 ENHRY and CDR2 SYGVKD. V was trimmed by 10 bases and J by 1 base, leaving 13 bases between them. CDR3 DNA: TGTGCCAGTTCTAGCGGGGGTAACTATGGCTACACCTTC. Amino acids: CASSSGGNYGYTF.

V is TRBV18 and J is TRBJ1-3; D gene uncertain. Trimming shortened V by 6 bases and J by 0 bases, and 12 bases separated the two germline ends. This CDR3 has 15 residues. CDR1 and CDR2 (germline): KGHSH, LQKENI. The CDR3 reads CASSPALSSGNTIYF. CDR3 DNA sequence: TGTGCCAGCTCCCCCGCGTTGAGCTCTGGAAACACCATATATTTT.

V is TRBV29-1 and J is TRBJ1-4; D gene ambiguous. The germline V gene has CDR1 SQVTM and CDR2 ANQGSEA. CDR3 length equals 14 residues. Trimming pared 4 bases from V and 7 bases from J, leaving 16 bases between. CDR3 region: CSVGGSARSEKLFF. The CDR3, as DNA: TGCAGCGTTGGTGGGTCAGCAAGGAGTGAAAAACTGTTTTTT.

The genes are TRBV19 and TRBJ1-2, with a weak D call TRBD1 (5 bases). Per germline, CDR1 LNHDA and CDR2 SQIVND (reference sequence). Between the trimmed V and J ends, which lost 2 bases and 2 bases, there was a span of 12 bases. This CDR3 has 15 residues. For the CDR3, the DNA is TGTGCCAGTAGTATACAGGGCAGGTCAAACTATGGCTACACCTTC. Its translation is CASSIQGRSNYGYTF.

The chain uses TRBV5-1 and TRBJ1-3; 7 positions match TRBD1. The germline CDR1 and CDR2 sequences are SGHRS and YFSETQ. V was clipped by 4 bases and J by 0 bases; unmatched bases: 10. The CDR3 has 17 amino acids. CDR3: CASSARQGTGSGNTIYF. The CDR3 DNA reads TGCGCCAGCAGCGCTCGACAGGGAACTGGCTCTGGAAACACCATATATTTT.

This clone was counted a single time. V is TRBV7-3 and J is TRBJ1-1, with a possible D match to TRBD1 (6 bases). V was shortened by 5 bases and J by 7 bases, with 14 bases between the two germline ends. This CDR3 comprises 13 residues. The germline V gene has CDR1 SGHTA and CDR2 FQGTGA. CDR3 loop: CASSQSTGSEAFF. The CDR3 nucleotides are TGTGCCAGCAGCCAATCCACAGGGAGTGAAGCTTTCTTT.

The chain links TRBV6-5 to TRBJ2-7; 7 nucleotides agree with TRBD2. The CDR3 spans 12 residues. V shed 10 bases and J 2 bases; nucleotides not matched to a gene: 5. In germline, CDR1 is MNHEY, CDR2 SVGAGI. The CDR3 spells CATGGDPYEQYF. The CDR3, as DNA: TGTGCCACTGGGGGGGACCCCTACGAGCAGTACTTC.

This CDR3 reads CASSSDRDNYSPLHF. CDR3 nucleotide sequence: TGTGCCAGCAGCTCTGACCGGGACAATTATTCACCCCTCCACTTT. The chain has TRBV7-6 and TRBJ1-6; TRBD1 might be the D (6 bases). Trimming took 4 bases from V and 8 from J, leaving 15 bases between them. This CDR3 spans 15 amino acids. Germline V lookup: CDR1 SGHVS, CDR2 FNYEAQ. The variable domain in full, with the rest retrieved from reference TRBV7-6 and TRBJ1-6, is GAGVSQSPRYKVTKRGQDVALRCDPISGHVSLYWYRQALGQGPEFLTYFNYEAQQDKSGLPNDRFSAERPEGSISTLTIQRTEQRDSAMYRCASSSDRDNYSPLHFGNGTRLTVT.